This T cell receptor (beta chain) was sequenced in a study of post-analysis software for immune sequencing data. Study at large: The disease courses covered relapsing-remitting, secondary progressive and progressive-relapsing multiple sclerosis.

Study conclusions and caveats: Controls significantly exceeded multiple sclerosis patients in normalized Chao1 diversity. About five TRBV segments appeared more often in patients than in controls, and TRBV5-6, TRBV5-1 and TRBV20-1 were among these.

A word on this clonotype: The antigen is undetermined.

Prepared libraries of TCR beta cDNA carried unique molecular identifiers. TCRdb ran MiXCR on the PCR reads and lists one entry per CDR3 protein. This table holds about 770,000 distinct CDR3 sequences, about half found once. In germline, CDR1 is SGHVS, CDR2 FNYEAQ. The CDR3 has 11 amino acids. This sequence was found in a girl aged 5 to 17 with multiple sclerosis. This chain joins TRBV7-6 and TRBJ2-7; D is perhaps TRBD2 (5 bases). The J call may be mistaken, given a closer DNA end match to TRBJ2-5. Sequencing was done on a sample of blood. The CDR3 here is CASSIEGTQYF. DNA of the CDR3: TGTGCCAGCAGCATCGAGGGGACCCAGTACTTC.